This TCR beta chain appears in the sequencing data of a study of blood T cell repertoires in COVID-19. Study-level information: Samples representing acute and convalescent COVID-19 were sourced from the United States, Italy and Spain. T cells, B-cell-depleted T cells, or PBMCs provided the cDNA or gDNA that served as material.

Authors' data handling: Reference gene primer amplification gave nucleated cell count estimates. Method: immunoSEQ multiplex PCR; TCRdb's copy keeps in-frame clones and lacks some. Clone size and the V and J calls come from that table; the DNA yielded D and trimming. The sample carries a few hundred thousand clones, approximately 81% recorded once. Trimming stripped 3 bases from V and 7 bases from J, with 4 bases between. This CDR3 has 11 amino acids. Per germline, CDR1 MNHNS and CDR2 SASEGT. This chain uses TRBV6-1 with TRBJ2-1; D not certain. The sequence was obtained from a woman under 30 with acute or convalescent COVID-19. The material sequenced was peripheral blood. The CDR3 loop is CASSDRNEQFF. The CDR3 DNA is TGTGCCAGCAGTGACCGGAATGAGCAGTTCTTC.